Listed below are T cell receptor beta chains from one sample, sequenced in a study of blood T cell repertoires in COVID-19. Assay used: immunoSEQ multiplex PCR; TCRdb lists only in-frame clones, some missing. Of roughly 290,000 clones in the sample, around 90% were seen once. The sample consisted of peripheral blood. Receptors originate from a woman aged 30 to 39 with COVID-19, enrolled during active disease. CDR3s include the opening cysteine and the closing phenylalanine or tryptophan. The order of the fields is D gene, V gene, J gene, clone size, CDR3 DNA, CDR3 protein. The D gene is left open where the match is weak. The size of a clone is reported for some rows only, either as once, few or many, or as a class for expanded clones.

TRBD1	TRBV5-1	TRBJ1-2	NA	TGCGCCAGCAGCCCAGGGACAGGGACGTATGGCTACACCTTC	CASSPGTGTYGYTF
NA	TRBV7-2	TRBJ2-1	NA	TGTGCCAGCAGCTCCAGCTGGAGCTCCTACAATGAGCAGTTCTTC	CASSSSWSSYNEQFF
TRBD2	TRBV28	TRBJ2-7	NA	TGTGCCAGCAGTCTGGACAGCCTAGCGGGAGCTGGCGAGCAGTACTTC	CASSLDSLAGAGEQYF
NA	TRBV27	TRBJ1-2	once	TGTGCCAGCAGCCCTGACAGGAGCTATGGCTACACCTTC	CASSPDRSYGYTF
TRBD1	TRBV5-1	TRBJ2-5	NA	TGCGCCAGCAGCTCACAGGGGGACCAAGAGACCCAGTACTTC	CASSSQGDQETQYF
TRBD2	TRBV4-1	TRBJ2-5	NA	TGCGCCAGCAGCCAAGAGGCACGGGTCAGGGAGGGCCAGTACTTC	CASSQEARVREGQYF
TRBD2	TRBV19	TRBJ2-5	NA	TGTGCCAGTAGCCGGACTAGCGGGATCCAAGAGACCCAGTACTTC	CASSRTSGIQETQYF
TRBD1	TRBV29-1	TRBJ2-7	NA	TGCAGCGTGCGGGTGACAGGGGGCTACGAGCAGTACTTC	CSVRVTGGYEQYF
NA	TRBV30	TRBJ2-3	few	TGTGCCTGGAGTGCGGGGGTGGGCACAGATACGCAGTATTTT	CAWSAGVGTDTQYF
TRBD1	TRBV7-9	TRBJ1-6	NA	TGTGCCAGCAGCCAAGGACAGGGTGGGGATTCACCCCTCCACTTT	CASSQGQGGDSPLHF
TRBD2	TRBV19	TRBJ2-1	NA	TGTGCCAGTAGTATAGCGGCGGGGGGGGGCGATGAGCAGTTCTTC	CASSIAAGGGDEQFF
NA	TRBV14	TRBJ2-7	NA	TGTGCCAGCAGCCGCGAAGGTGCGGACGAGCAGTACTTC	CASSREGADEQYF
NA	TRBV6-2/TRBV6-3	TRBJ2-7	NA	TGTGCCAGCAGTTCCCCCTCGGGACTTCATTCCTACGAGCAGTACTTC	CASSSPSGLHSYEQYF
TRBD1	TRBV18	TRBJ2-5	NA	TGTGCCAGCTCACCTCGGGACAGGGAAAGGGAGACCCAGTACTTC	CASSPRDRERETQYF
TRBD1	TRBV24-1	TRBJ2-4	NA	TGTGCCACCAGTCTGGGCAGACAGGGGGCGGGGAACATTCAGTACTTC	CATSLGRQGAGNIQYF
TRBD1	TRBV15	TRBJ2-1	NA	TGTGCCACCAGCAGAGATCGTGACAGGGAGATCGATGAGCAGTTCTTC	CATSRDRDREIDEQFF
NA	TRBV29-1	TRBJ1-1	NA	TGCAGCGTGGCACAGATGAACACTGAAGCTTTCTTT	CSVAQMNTEAFF
NA	TRBV4-1	TRBJ1-2	NA	TGCGCCAGCAGCCAAGTGGGGGCGTGGGATGGCTACACCTTC	CASSQVGAWDGYTF
NA	TRBV27	TRBJ2-1	NA	TGTGCCAGCAGACTAGGGAGCTCCTACAATGAGCAGTTCTTC	CASRLGSSYNEQFF
NA	TRBV27	TRBJ2-1	NA	TGTGCCAGCAGTAGGAGGACGGCCTCGAGCTCCTACAATGAGCAGTTCTTC	CASSRRTASSSYNEQFF
NA	TRBV5-1	TRBJ2-3	once	TGCGCCAGCAGCTCAGGCTACACCACAGATACGCAGTATTTT	CASSSGYTTDTQYF
NA	TRBV7-9	TRBJ1-2	few	TGTGCCAGCAGCCCGATCAGGGCTGGCTACACCTTC	CASSPIRAGYTF
TRBD2	TRBV19	TRBJ2-3	NA	TGTGCCATAAGGGCCCGGACTAGCGGGGAGTCGGATACGCAGTATTTT	CAIRARTSGESDTQYF
TRBD2	TRBV28	TRBJ2-5	NA	TGTGCCAGCAGTCGACTAGCTCGAGAGACCCAGTACTTC	CASSRLARETQYF
NA	TRBV15	TRBJ2-6	NA	TGTGCCACCAGCCGAGACCCGGGGGCTGGGGCCAACGTCCTGACTTTC	CATSRDPGAGANVLTF
NA	TRBV7-6	TRBJ1-5	NA	TGTGCCAGCAGCTTAGGTCGGGGGGTCAGACAGCCCCAGCATTTT	CASSLGRGVRQPQHF
NA	TRBV28	TRBJ1-2	NA	TGTGCCAGCAGTTTACCTTCAGGGATCCTAAATTATGGCTACACCTTC	CASSLPSGILNYGYTF
TRBD1	TRBV13	TRBJ1-5	NA	TGTGCCAGCAGCTTAGGCTACACAGGGGCTGGGCCCCAGCATTTT	CASSLGYTGAGPQHF
NA	TRBV30	TRBJ2-6	NA	TGTGCCTGGATGGGCCCCGACCCGGGGGGCAGGGCTGGGGCCAACGTCCTGACTTTC	CAWMGPDPGGRAGANVLTF
TRBD2	TRBV2	TRBJ2-3	NA	TGTGCCAGCGGGACTAGCACCCTCACAGATACGCAGTATTTT	CASGTSTLTDTQYF
NA	TRBV19	TRBJ2-6	NA	TGTGCCAGTAGTAGCGTGGGCAGGGGTGGCTCTGGGGCCAACGTCCTGACTTTC	CASSSVGRGGSGANVLTF
TRBD2	TRBV30	TRBJ2-3	NA	TGTGCCTGGAGTGGGGTCGGGGGGGCGCTAACATCCGATACGCAGTATTTT	CAWSGVGGALTSDTQYF
TRBD1	TRBV11-2	TRBJ1-2	NA	TGTGCCAGCAGCTCCTGGACAGGGGGGAACTATGGCTACACCTTC	CASSSWTGGNYGYTF
NA	TRBV4-1	TRBJ1-3	many	TGCGCCAGCAGCTCCCCGACAATAGGAAACACCATATATTTT	CASSSPTIGNTIYF
NA	TRBV6-5	TRBJ1-3	NA	TGTGCCAGCAGTATTACAGGGATCTCTGGAAACACCATATATTTT	CASSITGISGNTIYF
NA	TRBV19	TRBJ1-1	NA	TGTGCCAGTAGTATTAAAAGCTCCGGGGGCACTGAAGCTTTCTTT	CASSIKSSGGTEAFF
NA	TRBV6-2/TRBV6-3	TRBJ2-1	NA	TGTGCCAGCAGTTACTCAAGGAGGAAGCAGTTCTTC	CASSYSRRKQFF